Below are 14 T cell receptor beta chains sequenced from a single sample in a study of identifying expanded T cells in peripheral blood. Assay: immunoSEQ multiplex PCR; the TCRdb copy retains only in-frame clones and omits some. This table holds 80,000 to 90,000 clones, approximately 83% found once. The sequencing input was blood. The receptors were gathered from a person aged 18 to 75 in good health.

V and J are TRBV27 and TRBJ2-6; D gene uncertain. The germline V and J ends were trimmed by 3 bases and 4 bases, with 4 bases remaining between them. This CDR3 region has 13 residues. Germline lookup yields CDR1 MNHEY and CDR2 SMNVEV (reference sequence). CDR3 in DNA: TGTGCCAGCAGTTTTAGGGGGGCCAACGTCCTGACTTTC. Residues: CASSFRGANVLTF.

The chain recombines TRBV6-6 with TRBJ1-4; tentative D call: TRBD1 (6 bases). The V gene lost 8 bases and the J gene lost 5 bases, with 12 bases spanning the gap. CDR3 length: 13 amino acids. Germline values: CDR1 MNHNY, CDR2 SVGAGI (reference sequence). CDR3 loop: CASSQDRNEKLFF. CDR3 nucleotides: TGTGCCAGCTCACAGGACAGAAATGAAAAACTGTTTTTT.

This sequence joins TRBV4-1 and TRBJ2-7; TRBD2 matches 8 bases. The CDR3 has 17 amino acids. V lost 4 bases, J lost 0 bases, and 11 bases stayed unmatched. Germline CDR1 MGHRA, CDR2 YSYEKL. The CDR3 region is CASSRDSSGARSYEQYF. CDR3 in DNA: TGCGCCAGCAGCCGAGACAGTAGCGGGGCTCGCTCCTACGAGCAGTACTTC.

The chain is built from TRBV29-1 and TRBJ2-1, with 9 nucleotides matching TRBD1. This CDR3 region has 14 residues. With V trimmed by 3 bases and J by 10 bases, 10 bases remained unmatched. Germline CDR1 and CDR2: SQVTM and ANQGSEA. In DNA form, the CDR3 reads TGCAGCGTTGACCCCTGGACAGGGGCACAGGAGCAGTTCTTC. Its protein product is CSVDPWTGAQEQFF.

This clone was seen a single time. The gene calls are TRBV12-5 and TRBJ2-7, with D perhaps TRBD1 (6 bases). The germline V and J ends were trimmed by 3 bases and 3 bases, with 27 bases remaining between them. Germline CDR1 is LGHNT and CDR2 is FRNRAP. The CDR3 length is 19 residues. CDR3 region: CASGLDADSTILPSYEQYF. The DNA for the CDR3 is TGTGCTAGTGGTTTAGACGCGGACAGCACCATTTTACCCAGCTACGAGCAGTACTTC. The variable domain in full, with the rest retrieved from reference TRBV12-5 and TRBJ2-7, is DARVTQTPRHKVTEMGQEVTMRCQPILGHNTVFWYRQTMMQGLELLAYFRNRAPLDDSGMPKDRFSAEMPDATLATLKIQPSEPRDSAVYFCASGLDADSTILPSYEQYFGPGTRLTVT.

This chain connects TRBV9 to TRBJ2-2, with D possibly TRBD1 on 6 matching bases. The CDR3 has 17 amino acids. Germline V gene data show CDR1 as SGDLS and CDR2 as YYNGEE. With 0 bases removed from V and 4 bases from J, the gap between germline ends came to 16 bases. This CDR3 is CASSVALVRGSTGELFF. The CDR3 DNA sequence: TGTGCCAGCAGCGTAGCTCTTGTGAGGGGGAGCACCGGGGAGCTGTTTTTT.

The CDR3 loop is CSVGTEDSPLHF. CDR3 sequence (DNA): TGCAGCGTTGGGACAGAGGATTCACCCCTCCACTTT. The genes are TRBV29-1 and TRBJ1-6; TRBD1 is a possible D gene (6 bases). V shed 4 bases and J shed 8 bases, with 9 bases lying between them. Germline V gene lookup returns CDR1 SQVTM and CDR2 ANQGSEA. This CDR3 spans 12 amino acids.

V gene TRBV7-8 combines with J gene TRBJ2-1; 11 bases map to TRBD2. Germline V gene data show CDR1 as SGHVS and CDR2 as FQNEAQ. The CDR3 covers 16 residues. Trimming took 1 base from V and 4 from J; bases not matched to a gene: 3. The CDR3 loop reads CASSLVAGGFYNEQFF. For the CDR3, the DNA is TGTGCCAGCAGCTTAGTAGCGGGGGGGTTTTACAATGAGCAGTTCTTC.

The chain uses TRBV5-4 and TRBJ2-1; 7 bases map to TRBD1. The CDR3 loop spans 16 amino acids. Germline assignment: CDR1 SGHNT and CDR2 YYREEE (reference sequence). V lost 1 base and J lost 4; bases outside the gene matches: 8. CDR3 nucleotides: TGTGCCAGCAGCTTGCCACGACAGGGTGGGTACAATGAGCAGTTCTTC. Residues: CASSLPRQGGYNEQFF.

Comments on this clone: The CDR3 ends on some other residue instead of the conserved phenylalanine or tryptophan, so this is likely a read error. No DNA is shown, since the ends of the CDR3 on it are uncertain; the CDR3 is the one TCRdb lists. The chain combines TRBV14 with TRBJ1-4; TRBD1 is the table's D call, not checked against the DNA. Germline CDR1 is SGHDN and CDR2 is FVKESK. The CDR3 comprises 13 residues, both ends counted. CDR3 amino acids: CASSQDRLGTGKG.

The rearrangement links TRBV6-5 to TRBJ1-6; D uncertain. Trimming took 1 base from V and 0 from J, leaving 7 bases between them. CDR3 length: 16 residues. Germline V CDR1 and CDR2: MNHEY, SVGAGI. As DNA, the CDR3 is TGTGCCAGCAGTTACTATGTCACCTCCTATAATTCACCCCTCCACTTT. It translates to CASSYYVTSYNSPLHF.

The chain has TRBV6-1 and TRBJ2-7, with TRBD1 matching over 7 bases. With V trimmed by 7 bases and J by 4 bases, 13 bases remained unmatched. CDR3 length equals 15 residues. Germline lookup yields CDR1 MNHNS and CDR2 SASEGT. Written as DNA, the CDR3 is TGTGCCAGCAATTCAGGACAGGACCTGACTTACGAGCAGTACTTC. Encoded protein: CASNSGQDLTYEQYF.

This clone showed up just once. The chain uses TRBV5-1 and TRBJ2-7, with D possibly TRBD2 on 5 matching bases. CDR1 and CDR2 (germline): SGHRS, YFSETQ. The CDR3 is made up of 12 amino acids. V lost 7 bases to trimming and J lost 3 bases, with 11 bases between them. The CDR3 nucleotides read TGCGCCAGCTACGGCGCGGGCTACGAGCAGTACTTC. Translating gives CASYGAGYEQYF.

This chain joins TRBV19 and TRBJ1-1, with 9 bases that match TRBD1. This CDR3 is 14 amino acids long. V gave up 6 bases and J gave up 3 bases; unmatched junction bases: 5. In germline, CDR1 is LNHDA, CDR2 SQIVND (reference sequence). CDR3 coding DNA: TGTGCCAGTAGACAGGGGGCACCTCACACTGAAGCTTTCTTT. This codes for CASRQGAPHTEAFF.